These 32 T cell receptor beta chains were sequenced from one sample in a study of CD8+ T cells in alopecia areata. As for treatment: oral pan-JAK inhibitor, 5-10 mg twice daily. As the sequencing template, cDNA was produced by extracting RNA and reverse transcribing it. Profiled with immunoSEQ multiplex PCR; TCRdb holds only in-frame clones, not every one. The sample holds tens of thousands of clones, approximately 92% seen once. This specimen consisted of CD8+ T cells sorted from blood, obtained at week 24, from a patient treated with tofacitinib. Receptor source: a human donor with alopecia areata.

The chain couples TRBV29-1 to TRBJ2-7; 9 bases are shared with TRBD1. Looked up from germline, CDR1 is SQVTM and CDR2 is ANQGSEA. The CDR3 has 13 residues. Germline trimming cut 3 bases from V and 4 bases from J; bases unmatched to any gene: 4. The CDR3 loop reads CSVDRTGEYEQYF. DNA of the CDR3: TGCAGCGTTGACCGGACAGGGGAGTACGAGCAGTACTTC.

The CDR3 region has the DNA TGTGCCAGCAACCCACGATACCGTTCCTACGAGCAGTACTTC. Its protein is CASNPRYRSYEQYF. The chain is built from TRBV6-5 and TRBJ2-7; no firm D call. The CDR3 sequence is 14 residues long. CDR1 and CDR2 from the germline V gene are MNHEY and SVGAGI. Trimming shortened V by 7 bases and J by 1 base, and 14 bases separated the two germline ends.

V gene TRBV15 combines with J gene TRBJ2-1; D gene uncertain. The CDR3 is 14 residues long. V dropped 8 bases and J dropped 0 bases, with 11 bases sitting between them. CDR1 and CDR2 (germline): LNHNV, YYDKDF (reference sequence). CDR3 sequence (DNA): TGTGCCACCTCTTCGGTCAGCTCCTACAATGAGCAGTTCTTC. Encoded protein: CATSSVSSYNEQFF.

The CDR3 loop is CASSLIQGEDIQYF. For the CDR3, the DNA is TGTGCCAGCAGCTTAATTCAGGGGGAGGACATTCAGTACTTC. This sequence joins TRBV7-2 and TRBJ2-4; tentative D call: TRBD1 (7 bases). The CDR3 loop spans 14 amino acids. Between the trimmed V and J ends, which lost 2 bases and 8 bases, there was a span of 13 bases. Germline CDR1 and CDR2: SGHTA and FQGNSA.

This clone has just one count. The V gene is TRBV29-1, the J gene TRBJ2-2; D not resolved. The CDR3 length is 15 residues. Germline V CDR1 and CDR2: SQVTM, ANQGSEA. Deletions cut 1 base from V and 2 bases from J, with 11 bases between. The CDR3 DNA sequence: TGCAGCGTTGAAGTATCCGGCAGAAACACCGGGGAGCTGTTTTTT. Amino acid sequence: CSVEVSGRNTGELFF.

The chain is built from TRBV7-9 and TRBJ2-3; perhaps TRBD1 as D (5 bases). The CDR3 covers 18 residues. V lost 1 base and J lost 5, with 22 bases in between. The germline V gene encodes CDR1 SEHNR and CDR2 FQNEAQ (reference sequence). The CDR3: CASSLEGRARAWGDTQYF. CDR3 bases: TGTGCCAGCAGCTTAGAAGGAAGGGCCAGGGCATGGGGAGATACGCAGTATTTT.

The J gene is TRBJ2-3, the V gene TRBV6-5; 8 nucleotides line up with TRBD2. With V trimmed by 5 bases and J by 2 bases, 6 bases remained unmatched. From germline, CDR1 is MNHEY and CDR2 SVGAGI. This CDR3 spans 15 amino acids. The CDR3 sequence is CASSGRGGYTDTQYF. The CDR3 DNA is TGTGCCAGCAGTGGCCGGGGGGGGTACACAGATACGCAGTATTTT.

V gene TRBV7-8 combines with J gene TRBJ2-3, with TRBD2 identical over 8 bases. Germline trimming cut 5 bases from V and 1 base from J; bases unmatched to any gene: 11. Germline loops: CDR1 SGHVS, CDR2 FQNEAQ. CDR3 length: 17 residues. Written as DNA, the CDR3 is TGTGCCAGCAGCCACCACTCCTTAGCGGGGCGCACAGATACGCAGTATTTT. Translation: CASSHHSLAGRTDTQYF.

The chain recombines TRBV6-5 with TRBJ2-3; possibly TRBD1 for D (6 bases). Trimming pared 7 bases from V and 5 bases from J, leaving 7 bases between. Germline loops: CDR1 MNHEY, CDR2 SVGAGI. This CDR3 contains 11 residues. The CDR3 DNA follows: TGTGCCAGCAAAGGGGGAGATACGCAGTATTTT. It specifies CASKGGDTQYF.

This clone was seen only a few times. The genes are TRBV7-8 and TRBJ2-7; no definite D call. V gave up 3 bases and J gave up 7 bases, with 10 bases separating them. The germline V gene encodes CDR1 SGHVS and CDR2 FQNEAQ. CDR3 length equals 12 residues. The CDR3 is CASSLVGREQYF. CDR3 in DNA: TGTGCCAGCAGCTTGGTAGGGCGGGAGCAGTACTTC.

The rearrangement links TRBV10-1 to TRBJ1-5; no definite D call. V was cut by 11 bases and J by 2 bases, with 25 bases left in between. The CDR3 is 17 residues long. Germline CDR1 and CDR2: WNHNN and SYGVQD (reference sequence). The CDR3 loop is CAGNPTLAGLGNQPQHF. Here the CDR3 DNA reads TGCGCCGGGAACCCGACCTTGGCAGGTCTGGGCAATCAGCCCCAGCATTTT.

The chain recombines TRBV19 with TRBJ2-5; D possibly uses TRBD1 or TRBD2 (6 bases each). The DNA matches TRBJ2-7 better at its end, which makes the J call doubtful. Germline CDR1 is LNHDA and CDR2 is SQIVND (reference sequence). The CDR3 has 13 residues. CDR3 protein: CASSIGGHYEQYF. CDR3 nucleotide sequence: TGTGCCAGTAGTATCGGGGGACACTACGAGCAGTACTTC.

The chain couples TRBV5-5 to TRBJ1-1; D uncertain. The CDR3 length is 13 residues. The germline V gene encodes CDR1 SGHKS and CDR2 YYEKEE (reference sequence). V dropped 0 bases and J dropped 4 bases, with 7 bases sitting between them. The CDR3 region is CASSLGLLTEAFF. In DNA, the CDR3 is TGTGCCAGCAGCTTGGGTCTGCTCACTGAAGCTTTCTTT.

The V and J genes are TRBV19 and TRBJ2-2, with no clear D. The CDR3 has 15 amino acids. Trimming took 3 bases from V and 6 from J, leaving 14 bases between them. Germline V gene lookup returns CDR1 LNHDA and CDR2 SQIVND (reference sequence). The CDR3 protein is CASSIWAARPGELFF. The CDR3 DNA reads TGTGCCAGTAGTATTTGGGCAGCTCGGCCCGGGGAGCTGTTTTTT. The full variable domain, in which reference TRBV19 and TRBJ2-2 provide the parts outside the CDR3, is DGGITQSPKYLFRKEGQNVTLSCEQNLNHDAMYWYRQDPGQGLRLIYYSQIVNDFQKGDIAEGYSVSREKKESFPLTVTSAQKNPTAFYLCASSIWAARPGELFFGEGSRLTVL.

This clone has only one observation. This chain joins TRBV6-1 and TRBJ2-3, with 9 bases that match TRBD2. Trimming took 0 bases from V and 5 from J; bases not matched to a gene: 3. In germline, CDR1 is MNHNS, CDR2 SASEGT. The CDR3 sequence is 15 residues long. For the CDR3, the DNA is TGTGCCAGCAGTGAAGCGTTGCGGGGGGGAGATACGCAGTATTTT. Its translation is CASSEALRGGDTQYF.

Concerning this clone: Germline and junction disagree at one end, which may indicate a read error. The chain recombines TRBV15 with TRBJ2-3, with TRBD1 matching 7 bases. This CDR3 has 16 residues. Per germline, CDR1 LNHNV and CDR2 YYDKDF (reference sequence). CDR3 DNA sequence: TGTGTCACCAGCAGAGACTCACAGGGGAACACAGATACGCAGTATTTT. Translated, it gives CVTSRDSQGNTDTQYF.

CDR3 region: CASSQDFMGDTEAFF. The DNA for the CDR3 is TGCGCCAGCAGCCAAGATTTCATGGGGGACACTGAAGCTTTCTTT. The chain uses TRBV4-3 and TRBJ1-1; D perhaps matches TRBD1 (5 bases). The length of the CDR3 is 15 residues. Germline CDR1 is LGHNA and CDR2 is YSLEER. The V and J ends lost 0 bases and 3 bases respectively, with 11 bases between them.

The chain joins TRBV7-9 to TRBJ1-1; D uncertain. CDR1 is SEHNR and CDR2 is FQNEAQ in the germline V gene (reference sequence). The CDR3 is made up of 13 amino acids. With 5 bases removed from V and 2 bases from J, the gap between germline ends came to 9 bases. CDR3 amino acids: CASSLPVNTEAFF. The CDR3 DNA reads as TGTGCCAGCAGCCTCCCAGTAAACACTGAAGCTTTCTTT.

The chain combines TRBV4-2 with TRBJ2-1; TRBD1 matches at 7 bases. This CDR3 is built from 16 residues. The ends lost 4 bases at V and 6 bases at J; junction bases unmatched: 12. Germline CDR1 is LGHNA and CDR2 is YNFKEQ. This CDR3 is CASSPSRDSASNEQFF. CDR3 in DNA: TGTGCCAGCAGCCCGAGTAGGGACAGTGCCAGCAATGAGCAGTTCTTC.

The chain is built from TRBV9 and TRBJ2-1; TRBD2 aligns across 12 bases. The V and J ends lost 3 bases and 0 bases, in that order; junction bases with no gene match: 4. Germline loops: CDR1 SGDLS, CDR2 YYNGEE. The CDR3 runs 17 residues. The CDR3 DNA reads TGTGCCAGCAGCGGACTAGCGGGGGTGAGCTCCTACAATGAGCAGTTCTTC. Translated: CASSGLAGVSSYNEQFF. The full variable domain, with the rest looked up from reference TRBV9 and TRBJ2-1, is DSGVTQTPKHLITATGQRVTLRCSPRSGDLSVYWYQQSLDQGLQFLIQYYNGEERAKGNILERFSAQQFPDLHSELNLSSLELGDSALYFCASSGLAGVSSYNEQFFGPGTRLTVL.

The chain recombines TRBV7-6 with TRBJ2-1, with a tentative D call TRBD1 (5 bases). The V gene lost 1 base and the J gene lost 10 bases, with 8 bases spanning the gap. Germline V lookup: CDR1 SGHVS, CDR2 FNYEAQ. The CDR3 is made up of 12 amino acids. The CDR3 here is CASSLEGHEQFF. In DNA form, the CDR3 reads TGTGCCAGCAGCTTAGAGGGGCACGAGCAGTTCTTC.

The chain uses TRBV7-9 and TRBJ2-5; D is tentatively TRBD1 or TRBD2 (5 bases each). V lost 6 bases and J 2 bases, leaving 10 bases between the germline ends. Germline CDR1 and CDR2: SEHNR and FQNEAQ (reference sequence). The CDR3 has 13 amino acids. The CDR3 reads CASRSGPQETQYF. The CDR3 DNA sequence: TGTGCCAGCAGATCGGGACCACAAGAGACCCAGTACTTC.

J is TRBJ2-7 and V is TRBV25-1; D possibly corresponds to TRBD2 (5 bases). This CDR3 contains 15 residues. Germline V gives CDR1 MGHDK, CDR2 SYGVNS. V was trimmed by 2 bases and J by 3 bases, leaving 14 bases between them. The CDR3 coding sequence is TGTGCCAGCAGTGAAGGGGTGGCGGGTGGCTACGAGCAGTACTTC. As protein: CASSEGVAGGYEQYF.

The chain uses TRBV2 and TRBJ2-3; D possibly corresponds to TRBD2 (6 bases). The germline CDR1 and CDR2 sequences are SNHLY and FYNNEI. Trimming stripped 6 bases from V and 12 bases from J, with 19 bases between. The CDR3 length is 13 residues. CDR3 coding DNA: TGTGCCAGCAGGGGGGGAAGCGGCCCATCCCAGTATTTT. Translating gives CASRGGSGPSQYF.

A word on this clone: Its ends do not fully match the called genes, so a read error is possible. CDR3 nucleotide sequence: TGCAGCGTTGGTTTACCGAACGCCGGGGAGCTGTTTTTT. Translated, it gives CSVGLPNAGELFF. The V call is TRBV29-1, the J call TRBJ2-2, with D uncertain. From germline, CDR1 is SQVTM and CDR2 ANQGSEA. This CDR3 region has 13 residues.

This chain links TRBV7-9 with TRBJ2-7; D gene unclear. Per germline, CDR1 SEHNR and CDR2 FQNEAQ (reference sequence). The CDR3 is made up of 14 amino acids. Trimming took 4 bases from V and 3 from J, leaving 13 bases between them. The CDR3 DNA follows: TGTGCCAGCAGCTCCGGAGAGTTCAACTACGAGCAGTACTTC. Protein product: CASSSGEFNYEQYF.

The chain links TRBV7-9 to TRBJ2-2; D assignment may be TRBD1 or TRBD2 (5 bases each). The germline V gene encodes CDR1 SEHNR and CDR2 FQNEAQ (reference sequence). V shed 5 bases and J shed 4 bases, with 11 bases lying between them. CDR3 length: 14 residues. This CDR3 reads CASSPPGGTGELFF. The CDR3, as DNA: TGTGCCAGCAGCCCACCTGGGGGCACCGGGGAGCTGTTTTTT.

This chain connects TRBV4-1 to TRBJ1-1; 7 bases are a match to TRBD1. The germline V gene has CDR1 MGHRA and CDR2 YSYEKL. Unmatched junction bases numbered 13, after V lost 0 bases and J lost 0 bases. The CDR3 runs to 19 residues. The CDR3 DNA follows: TGCGCCAGCAGCCAAGATGTGTACCCCATGGGACAGATGAACACTGAAGCTTTCTTT. Translated, it gives CASSQDVYPMGQMNTEAFF.

DNA for the CDR3: TGTGCCAGCACCCATCTTGGAGCTAATTCACCCCTCCACTTT. Translating it yields CASTHLGANSPLHF. This chain uses TRBV6-6 with TRBJ1-6; D remains ambiguous. This CDR3 comprises 14 residues. V was cut by 7 bases and J by 6 bases, with 13 bases left in between. The germline gives CDR1 MNHNY, CDR2 SVGAGI (reference sequence).

This chain links TRBV4-2 with TRBJ2-5; D could derive from TRBD1 or TRBD2 (5 bases each). Germline CDR1 LGHNA, CDR2 YNFKEQ. The CDR3 runs 15 residues. Trimming cost V 0 bases and J 7 bases, with 15 bases left between them. The CDR3 spells CASSQDYRGVVTQYF. DNA for the CDR3: TGTGCCAGCAGCCAAGATTATCGAGGGGTGGTGACCCAGTACTTC.

The genes are TRBV2 and TRBJ1-3; no clear D gene. Trimming took off 8 bases at V and 2 bases at J, with 13 bases between the two ends. The germline V gene encodes CDR1 SNHLY and CDR2 FYNNEI. The CDR3 runs to 14 residues. The CDR3 loop reads CASLETAAGNTIYF. The CDR3 DNA follows: TGTGCCAGCCTTGAGACCGCGGCTGGAAACACCATATATTTT.

This clone was observed a single time. This sequence joins TRBV29-1 and TRBJ2-2; D is unresolved. The length of the CDR3 is 12 residues. The germline gives CDR1 SQVTM, CDR2 ANQGSEA. Trimming shortened V by 7 bases and J by 4 bases, and 10 bases separated the two germline ends. The CDR3 sequence: CSGDLGTGELFF. The CDR3 bases are TGCAGCGGCGACCTGGGCACCGGGGAGCTGTTTTTT.